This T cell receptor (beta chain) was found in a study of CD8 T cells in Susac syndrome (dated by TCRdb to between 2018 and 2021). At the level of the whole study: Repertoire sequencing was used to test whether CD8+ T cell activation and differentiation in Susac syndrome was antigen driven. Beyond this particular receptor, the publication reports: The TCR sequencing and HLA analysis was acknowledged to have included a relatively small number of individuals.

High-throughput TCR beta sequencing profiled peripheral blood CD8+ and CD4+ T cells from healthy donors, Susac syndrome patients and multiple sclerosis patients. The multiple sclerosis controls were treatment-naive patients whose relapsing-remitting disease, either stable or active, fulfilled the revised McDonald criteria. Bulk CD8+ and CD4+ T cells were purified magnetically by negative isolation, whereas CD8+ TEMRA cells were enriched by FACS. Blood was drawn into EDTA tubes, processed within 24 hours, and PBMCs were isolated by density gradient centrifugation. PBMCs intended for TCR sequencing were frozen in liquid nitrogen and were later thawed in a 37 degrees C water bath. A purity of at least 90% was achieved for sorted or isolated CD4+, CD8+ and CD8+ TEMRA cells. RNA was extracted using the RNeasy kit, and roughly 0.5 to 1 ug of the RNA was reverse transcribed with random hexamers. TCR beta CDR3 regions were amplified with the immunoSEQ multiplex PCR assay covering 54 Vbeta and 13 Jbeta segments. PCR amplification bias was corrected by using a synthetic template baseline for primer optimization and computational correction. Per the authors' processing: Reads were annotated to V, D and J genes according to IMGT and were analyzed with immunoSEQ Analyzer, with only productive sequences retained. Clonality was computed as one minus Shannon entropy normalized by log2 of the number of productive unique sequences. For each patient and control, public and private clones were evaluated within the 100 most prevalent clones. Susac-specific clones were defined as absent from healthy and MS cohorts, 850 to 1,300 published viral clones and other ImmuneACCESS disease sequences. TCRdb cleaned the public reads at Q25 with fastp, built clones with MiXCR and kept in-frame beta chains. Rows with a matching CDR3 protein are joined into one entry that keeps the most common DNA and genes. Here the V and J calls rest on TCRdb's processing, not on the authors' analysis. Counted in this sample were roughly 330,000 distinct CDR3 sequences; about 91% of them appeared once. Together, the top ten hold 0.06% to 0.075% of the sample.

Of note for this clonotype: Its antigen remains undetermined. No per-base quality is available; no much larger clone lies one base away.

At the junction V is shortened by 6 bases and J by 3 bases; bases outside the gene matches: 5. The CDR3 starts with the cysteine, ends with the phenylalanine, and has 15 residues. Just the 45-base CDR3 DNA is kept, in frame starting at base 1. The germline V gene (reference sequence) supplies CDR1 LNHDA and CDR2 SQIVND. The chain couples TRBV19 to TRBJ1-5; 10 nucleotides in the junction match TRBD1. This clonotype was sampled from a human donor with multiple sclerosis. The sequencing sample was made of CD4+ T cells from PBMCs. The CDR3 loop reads CASREDRGYNQPQHF. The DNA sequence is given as TGTGCCAGTAGAGAGGACAGGGGGTACAATCAGCCCCAGCATTTT.